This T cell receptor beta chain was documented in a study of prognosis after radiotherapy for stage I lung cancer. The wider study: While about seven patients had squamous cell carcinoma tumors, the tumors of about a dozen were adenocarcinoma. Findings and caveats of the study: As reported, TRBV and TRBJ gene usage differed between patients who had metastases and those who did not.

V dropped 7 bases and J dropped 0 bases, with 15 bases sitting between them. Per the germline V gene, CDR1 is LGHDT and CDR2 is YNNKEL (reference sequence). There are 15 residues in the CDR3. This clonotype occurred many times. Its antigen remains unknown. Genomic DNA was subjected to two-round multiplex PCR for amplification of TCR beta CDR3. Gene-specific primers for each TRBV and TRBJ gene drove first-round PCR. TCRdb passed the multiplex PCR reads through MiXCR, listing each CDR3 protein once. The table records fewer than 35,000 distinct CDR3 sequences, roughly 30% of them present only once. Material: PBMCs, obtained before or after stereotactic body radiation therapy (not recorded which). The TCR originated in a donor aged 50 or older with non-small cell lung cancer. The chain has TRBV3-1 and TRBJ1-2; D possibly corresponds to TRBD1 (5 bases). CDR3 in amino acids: CASKSETEPNYGYTF. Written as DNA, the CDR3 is TGTGCCAGCAAATCTGAGACAGAACCTAACTATGGCTACACCTTC.